The rows below give T cell receptor beta chains drawn from one sample of a study of technical replicates of blood from several donors. Sequenced by immunoSEQ multiplex PCR; TCRdb stores in-frame clones only, minus some. The sample has tens of thousands of clones; over 90% are singletons. The sample was PBMCs. The receptors were gathered from a human donor in good health. Some clones in this sample may be carry-over from other donors' samples. Both conserved end residues are part of each CDR3. The D gene is left open where the match is weak.

cdr3_aa j_call v_call d_call
CASSLGQNTQYF TRBJ2-3 TRBV5-1 -
CASSFLGLAEETQYF TRBJ2-5 TRBV6-5 TRBD2
CSGDPGQTYQETQYF TRBJ2-5 TRBV29-1 TRBD1
CSAAPGETQYF TRBJ2-5 TRBV20-1 -
CASSGVVGRGGYEQYF TRBJ2-7 TRBV6-1 TRBD2
CASSLIAGLAGGANTQYF TRBJ2-3 TRBV7-2 TRBD2
CASSPPSGGAVYGYTF TRBJ1-2 TRBV19 -
CASSQADSANYGYTF TRBJ1-2 TRBV4-2 -
CASSPRLRQTLQETQYF TRBJ2-5 TRBV27 -
CASSYGEGEQYF TRBJ2-7 TRBV6-6 -
CASSQGTGYNSPLHF TRBJ1-6 TRBV28 TRBD1
CASSSYGTNTGELFF TRBJ2-2 TRBV5-1 -
CSVMPSASGELFF TRBJ2-2 TRBV29-1 -
CASSRYPDRGRDTQYF TRBJ2-3 TRBV5-8 TRBD1
CAISESAEQYF TRBJ2-7 TRBV10-3 -
CASSIRFSYEQYF TRBJ2-7 TRBV19 -
CASREGEGGKNIQYF TRBJ2-4 TRBV2 -
CSVRVGRFSYEQYF TRBJ2-7 TRBV29-1 -
CASTTSGGFTDTQYF TRBJ2-3 TRBV19 TRBD2
CAREKRQGAPSYEQYF TRBJ2-7 TRBV23-1 TRBD1
CASSPGGTGALMGYTF TRBJ1-2 TRBV5-1 TRBD1
CASSLESARLNEQFF TRBJ2-1 TRBV5-1 -
CASSPGLTYEQFF TRBJ2-1 TRBV7-9 -
CASSHPVQELGYTF TRBJ1-2 TRBV4-2 -
CASSLVSGDNEQFF TRBJ2-1 TRBV5-1 TRBD2
CASSPGGSYEQYF TRBJ2-7 TRBV11-2 -
CATSRDVTSGSSYNEQFF TRBJ2-1 TRBV15 TRBD2
CASSAPGQGFFQTQYF TRBJ2-5 TRBV7-9 TRBD1
CASSPSQGISLVSRSPLHF TRBJ1-6 TRBV28 -
CSVEVTGGRSYNEQFF TRBJ2-1 TRBV29-1 -
CASSVAGTSGRNEQYF TRBJ2-7 TRBV9 TRBD2
CASSYAGTSDNEQFF TRBJ2-1 TRBV5-1 TRBD2